This T cell receptor (beta chain) originates from a study of T-cell reconstitution after alpha-beta-depleted transplantation in children. Study results and caveats: Diversity and T-cell counts at one year after transplant derived mostly from new T cells. Several patients had high TCRbeta diversity at day 60; it came from surviving recipient T cells and thymic progenitors. Expanded graft clones numbering several hundred reportedly gave rise to alpha-beta T cells about two months after transplant.

This clonotype came up many times. The antigen is undetermined. The V gene's germline CDR1 is LGHNA and CDR2 YSLEER. This CDR3 contains 16 residues. The ends lost 0 bases at V and 1 base at J; junction bases unmatched: 4. Unique molecular identifiers were incorporated into the prepared TCRbeta library. TCRdb analysed the PCR reads with MiXCR anew, one entry per CDR3 protein. The sample records approximately 500,000 distinct CDR3 sequences, under 12% being singletons. The source material was PBMCs, sampled before TCRalphabeta/CD19-depleted stem cell transplant. The origin of this receptor is a child aged 2 to 10 with inherited bone marrow failure, due to receive a stem cell transplant. The J gene is TRBJ1-1, the V gene TRBV4-3; 8 bases are a match to TRBD1. The CDR3 protein is CASSQEGGQENTEAFF. The DNA for the CDR3 is TGCGCCAGCAGCCAAGAAGGGGGACAGGAGAACACTGAAGCTTTCTTT.